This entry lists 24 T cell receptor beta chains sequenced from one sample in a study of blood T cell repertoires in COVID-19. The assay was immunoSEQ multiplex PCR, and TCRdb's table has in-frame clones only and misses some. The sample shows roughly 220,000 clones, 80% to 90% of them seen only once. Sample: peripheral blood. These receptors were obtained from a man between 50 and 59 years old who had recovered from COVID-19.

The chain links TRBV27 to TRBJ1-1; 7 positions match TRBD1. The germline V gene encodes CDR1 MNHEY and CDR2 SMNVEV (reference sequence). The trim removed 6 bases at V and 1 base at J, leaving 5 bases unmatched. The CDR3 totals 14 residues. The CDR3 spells CASSKGQQNTEAFF. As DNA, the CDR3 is TGTGCCAGCAGCAAGGGACAGCAGAACACTGAAGCTTTCTTT.

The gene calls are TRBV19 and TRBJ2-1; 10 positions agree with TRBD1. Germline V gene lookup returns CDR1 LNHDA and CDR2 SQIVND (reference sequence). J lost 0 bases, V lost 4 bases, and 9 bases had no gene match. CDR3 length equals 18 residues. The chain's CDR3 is CASSTGQGRFSSYNEQFF. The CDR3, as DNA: TGTGCCAGTAGTACGGGACAGGGGCGATTCAGCTCCTACAATGAGCAGTTCTTC.

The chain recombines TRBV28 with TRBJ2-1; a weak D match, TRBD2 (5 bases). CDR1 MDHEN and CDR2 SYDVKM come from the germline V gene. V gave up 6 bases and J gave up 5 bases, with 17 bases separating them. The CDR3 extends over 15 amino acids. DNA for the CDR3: TGTGCCAGCAGACCCGAACTAGGTCTAGACAATGAGCAGTTCTTC. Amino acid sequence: CASRPELGLDNEQFF.

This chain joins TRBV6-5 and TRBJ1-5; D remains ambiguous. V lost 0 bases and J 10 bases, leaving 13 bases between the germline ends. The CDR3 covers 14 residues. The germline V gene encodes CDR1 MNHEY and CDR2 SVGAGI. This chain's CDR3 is CASSYSTTVPPQHF. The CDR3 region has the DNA TGTGCCAGCAGTTACTCGACTACGGTTCCCCCCCAGCATTTT.

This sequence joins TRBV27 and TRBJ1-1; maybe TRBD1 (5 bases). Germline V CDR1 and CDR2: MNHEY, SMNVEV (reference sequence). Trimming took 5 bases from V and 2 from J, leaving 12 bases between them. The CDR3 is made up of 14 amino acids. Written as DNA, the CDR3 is TGTGCCAGCAGTCCACAGGAAGCAAACACTGAAGCTTTCTTT. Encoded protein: CASSPQEANTEAFF.

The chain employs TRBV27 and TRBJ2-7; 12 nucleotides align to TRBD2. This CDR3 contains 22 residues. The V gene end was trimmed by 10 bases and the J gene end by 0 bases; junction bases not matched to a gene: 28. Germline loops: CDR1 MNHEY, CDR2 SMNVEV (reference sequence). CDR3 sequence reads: CANQDGLGAAGASGRGSYEQYF. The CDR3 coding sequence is TGTGCCAACCAAGACGGCCTCGGAGCGGCGGGGGCTAGCGGGAGGGGCTCCTACGAGCAGTACTTC.

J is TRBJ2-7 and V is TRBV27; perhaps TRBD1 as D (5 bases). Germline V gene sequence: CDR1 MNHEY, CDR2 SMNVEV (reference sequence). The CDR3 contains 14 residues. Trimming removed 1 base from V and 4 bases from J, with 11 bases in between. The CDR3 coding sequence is TGTGCCAGCAGTTTATTCAGTTCAGGGTACGAGCAGTACTTC. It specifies CASSLFSSGYEQYF.

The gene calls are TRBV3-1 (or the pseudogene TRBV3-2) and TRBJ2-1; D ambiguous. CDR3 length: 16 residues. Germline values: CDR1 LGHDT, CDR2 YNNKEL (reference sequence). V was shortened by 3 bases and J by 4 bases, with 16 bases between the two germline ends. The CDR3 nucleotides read TGTGCCAGCAGCCAGCCCTCAGGATCCGTATACAATGAGCAGTTCTTC. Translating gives CASSQPSGSVYNEQFF.

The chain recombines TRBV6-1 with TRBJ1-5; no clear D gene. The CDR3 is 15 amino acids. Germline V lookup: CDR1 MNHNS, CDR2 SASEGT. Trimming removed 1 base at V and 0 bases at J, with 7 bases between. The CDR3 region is CASSEGLISNQPQHF. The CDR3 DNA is TGTGCCAGCAGTGAAGGGCTGATTAGCAATCAGCCCCAGCATTTT.

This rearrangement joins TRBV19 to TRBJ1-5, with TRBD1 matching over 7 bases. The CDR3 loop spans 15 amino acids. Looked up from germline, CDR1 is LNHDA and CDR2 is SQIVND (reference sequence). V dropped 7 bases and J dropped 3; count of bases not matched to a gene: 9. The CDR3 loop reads CASKPGTAPNQPQHF. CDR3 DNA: TGTGCCAGTAAACCCGGGACAGCACCCAATCAGCCCCAGCATTTT.

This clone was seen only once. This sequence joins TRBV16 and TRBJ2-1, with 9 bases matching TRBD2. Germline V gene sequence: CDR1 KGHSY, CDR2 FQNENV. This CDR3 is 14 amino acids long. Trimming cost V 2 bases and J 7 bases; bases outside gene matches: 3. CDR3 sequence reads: CASSQLAGINEQFF. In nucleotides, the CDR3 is TGTGCCAGCAGCCAACTAGCGGGGATAAATGAGCAGTTCTTC.

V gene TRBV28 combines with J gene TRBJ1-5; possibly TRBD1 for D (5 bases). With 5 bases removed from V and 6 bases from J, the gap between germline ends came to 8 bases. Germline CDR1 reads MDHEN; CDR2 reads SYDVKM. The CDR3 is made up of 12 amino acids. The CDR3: CASSATVQPQHF. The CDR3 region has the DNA TGTGCCAGCAGTGCGACAGTTCAGCCCCAGCATTTT.

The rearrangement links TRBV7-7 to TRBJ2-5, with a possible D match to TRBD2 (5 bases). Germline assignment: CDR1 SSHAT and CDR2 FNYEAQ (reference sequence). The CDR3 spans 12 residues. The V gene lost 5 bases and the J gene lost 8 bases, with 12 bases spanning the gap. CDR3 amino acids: CASSPGSFTQYF. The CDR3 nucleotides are TGTGCCAGCAGCCCGGGGTCGTTCACCCAGTACTTC.

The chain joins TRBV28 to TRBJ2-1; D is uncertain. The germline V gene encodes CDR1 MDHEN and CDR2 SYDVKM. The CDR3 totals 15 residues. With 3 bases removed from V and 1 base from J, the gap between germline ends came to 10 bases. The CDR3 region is CASSLAGPSYNEQFF. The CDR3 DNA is TGTGCCAGCAGTTTGGCAGGCCCTTCCTACAATGAGCAGTTCTTC.

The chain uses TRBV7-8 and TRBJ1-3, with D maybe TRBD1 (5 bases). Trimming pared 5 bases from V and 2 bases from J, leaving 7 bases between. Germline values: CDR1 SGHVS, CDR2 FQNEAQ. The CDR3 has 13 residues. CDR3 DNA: TGTGCCAGCAGCCAGGGAGCTGGAAACACCATATATTTT. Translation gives CASSQGAGNTIYF.

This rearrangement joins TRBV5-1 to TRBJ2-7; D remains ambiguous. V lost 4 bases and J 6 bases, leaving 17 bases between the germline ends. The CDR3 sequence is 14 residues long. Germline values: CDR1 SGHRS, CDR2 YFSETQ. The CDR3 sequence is CASSLPGSSLEQYF. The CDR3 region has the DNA TGCGCCAGCAGCCTTCCCGGGTCCTCCCTCGAGCAGTACTTC.

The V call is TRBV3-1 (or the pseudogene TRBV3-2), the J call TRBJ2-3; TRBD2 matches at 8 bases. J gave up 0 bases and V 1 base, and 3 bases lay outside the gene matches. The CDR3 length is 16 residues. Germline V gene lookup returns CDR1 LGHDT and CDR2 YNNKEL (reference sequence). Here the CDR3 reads CASSQAASGSTDTQYF. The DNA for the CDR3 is TGTGCCAGCAGCCAAGCGGCTAGCGGGAGCACAGATACGCAGTATTTT.

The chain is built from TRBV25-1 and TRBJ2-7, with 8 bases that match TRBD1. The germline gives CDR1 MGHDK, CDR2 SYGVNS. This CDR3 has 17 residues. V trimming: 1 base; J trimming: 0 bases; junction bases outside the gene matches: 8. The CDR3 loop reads CASSESPDRESSYEQYF. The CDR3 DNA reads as TGTGCCAGCAGTGAATCCCCGGACAGGGAGAGCTCCTACGAGCAGTACTTC.

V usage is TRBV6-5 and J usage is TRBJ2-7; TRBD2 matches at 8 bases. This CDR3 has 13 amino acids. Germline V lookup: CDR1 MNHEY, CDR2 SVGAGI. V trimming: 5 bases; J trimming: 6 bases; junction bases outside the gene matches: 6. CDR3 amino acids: CASSQSGSAEQYF. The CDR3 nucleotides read TGTGCCAGCAGTCAGAGCGGGAGTGCCGAGCAGTACTTC.

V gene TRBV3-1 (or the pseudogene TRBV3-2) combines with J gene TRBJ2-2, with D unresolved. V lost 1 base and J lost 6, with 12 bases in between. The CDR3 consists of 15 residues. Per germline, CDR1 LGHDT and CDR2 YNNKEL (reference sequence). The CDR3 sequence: CASSQARITSGELFF. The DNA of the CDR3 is TGTGCCAGCAGCCAAGCCAGAATCACGTCCGGGGAGCTGTTTTTT.

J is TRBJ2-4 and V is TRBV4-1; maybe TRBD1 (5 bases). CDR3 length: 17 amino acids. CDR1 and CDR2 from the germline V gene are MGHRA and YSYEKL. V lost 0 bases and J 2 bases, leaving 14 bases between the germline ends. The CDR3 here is CASSQETARLPKNIQYF. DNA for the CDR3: TGCGCCAGCAGCCAAGAGACAGCGCGCCTTCCCAAAAACATTCAGTACTTC.

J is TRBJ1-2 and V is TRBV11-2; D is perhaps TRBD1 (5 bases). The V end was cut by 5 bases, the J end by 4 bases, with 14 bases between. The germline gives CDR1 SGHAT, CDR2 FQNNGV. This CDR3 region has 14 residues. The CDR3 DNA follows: TGTGCCAGCAGCCCGACAGACACGGCCTATGGCTACACCTTC. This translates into CASSPTDTAYGYTF. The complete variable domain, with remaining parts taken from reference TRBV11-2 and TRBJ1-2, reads EAGVAQSPRYKIIEKRQSVAFWCNPISGHATLYWYQQILGQGPKLLIQFQNNGVVDDSQLPKDRFSAERLKGVDSTLKIQPAKLEDSAVYLCASSPTDTAYGYTFGSGTRLTVV.

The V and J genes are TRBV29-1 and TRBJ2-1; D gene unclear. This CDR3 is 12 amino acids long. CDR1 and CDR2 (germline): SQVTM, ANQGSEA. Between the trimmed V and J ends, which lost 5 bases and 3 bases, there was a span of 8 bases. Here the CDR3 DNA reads TGCAGCGTTCTCGCGGACTACAATGAGCAGTTCTTC. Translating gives CSVLADYNEQFF.

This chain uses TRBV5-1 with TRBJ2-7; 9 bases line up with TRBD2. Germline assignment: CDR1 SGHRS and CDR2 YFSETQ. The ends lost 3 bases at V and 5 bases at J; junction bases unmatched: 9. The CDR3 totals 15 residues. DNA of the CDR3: TGCGCCAGCAGCTGGGTTCTTAGCGGGAGTGACGAGCAGTACTTC. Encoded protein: CASSWVLSGSDEQYF.